This T cell receptor (beta chain) is drawn from a study of identical twins. This clonotype was picked up many times. TCRdb passed the 5' RACE reads through MiXCR, listing each CDR3 protein once. This sample yields approximately 700,000 distinct CDR3 sequences, of which roughly 6.2% are seen a single time; around 2% belongs to the top ten. V lost 5 bases and J 5 bases, leaving 22 bases between the germline ends. This CDR3 comprises 16 residues. CDR1 is SGHTA, CDR2 FQGNSA, per germline. This TCR came from a man younger than 30 in good health. The chain links TRBV7-2 to TRBJ2-7; tentative D call: TRBD1 (5 bases). The sequenced sample was naive T cells sorted from blood. This chain's CDR3 is CASSQSQGLAGHEQYF. DNA of the CDR3: TGTGCCAGCAGCCAATCCCAGGGATTGGCAGGCCACGAGCAGTACTTC. The variable domain in full, with the rest retrieved from reference TRBV7-2 and TRBJ2-7, is GAGVSQSPSNKVTEKGKDVELRCDPISGHTALYWYRQSLGQGLEFLIYFQGNSAPDKSGLPSDRFSAERTGGSVSTLTIQRTQQEDSAVYLCASSQSQGLAGHEQYFGPGTRLTVT.